These T cell receptor beta chains were read from a single sample in a study of response to subunit inactivated influenza vaccine. TCRdb re-analysed the RT-PCR reads in MiXCR, keeping a single row per CDR3 protein. Altogether 430,000 or so distinct CDR3 sequences are present, about 10% being singletons, with the ten largest covering approximately 12%. The starting material was PBMCs from blood, obtained roughly 47 days after vaccination. Every receptor here comes from a man aged 45-65 years who received an inactivated influenza vaccine. Each CDR3 is given with its conserved first and last residue. The D gene is left open where the match is weak. The size field is filled for only some rows; it gives once, few, many or a size class.

d_call: -
j_call: TRBJ2-1
clone_size: -
v_call: TRBV4-2
cdr3_aa: CASSQDRGEDEQFF
cdr3_nt: TGTGCCAGCAGCCAAGATAGGGGTGAAGATGAGCAGTTCTTC

d_call: -
j_call: TRBJ2-1
clone_size: few
v_call: TRBV4-3
cdr3_aa: CASSQVFRRDAYNEQFF
cdr3_nt: TGCGCCAGCAGCCAAGTGTTTAGGAGGGATGCCTACAATGAGCAGTTCTTC

d_call: -
j_call: TRBJ2-5
clone_size: many
v_call: TRBV28
cdr3_aa: CASRGEETQYF
cdr3_nt: TGTGCCAGCAGGGGTGAGGAGACCCAGTACTTC

d_call: TRBD1
j_call: TRBJ1-1
clone_size: -
v_call: TRBV7-2
cdr3_aa: CASSYGTGGIRTEAFF
cdr3_nt: TGTGCCAGCAGCTACGGGACAGGGGGCATTCGGACTGAAGCTTTCTTT

d_call: -
j_call: TRBJ2-7
clone_size: -
v_call: TRBV10-3
cdr3_aa: CAITETGSPYEQYF
cdr3_nt: TGTGCCATCACCGAAACCGGGAGCCCATACGAGCAGTACTTC

d_call: TRBD1
j_call: TRBJ2-7
clone_size: many
v_call: TRBV18
cdr3_aa: CASSPGQGLSEQYF
cdr3_nt: TGTGCCAGCTCACCAGGACAGGGTCTGAGCGAGCAGTACTTC

d_call: -
j_call: TRBJ2-7
clone_size: few
v_call: TRBV6-5
cdr3_aa: CASSYSGAEFEQYF
cdr3_nt: TGTGCCAGCAGTTACTCCGGGGCTGAGTTCGAGCAGTACTTC

d_call: -
j_call: TRBJ2-1
clone_size: many
v_call: TRBV5-1
cdr3_aa: CASSLDGNSYNEQFF
cdr3_nt: TGCGCCAGCAGCTTAGATGGTAACTCCTACAATGAGCAGTTCTTC

d_call: TRBD1
j_call: TRBJ1-5
clone_size: few
v_call: TRBV12-3/TRBV12-4
cdr3_aa: CASSQQGGSNQPQHF
cdr3_nt: TGTGCCAGCAGCCAACAGGGGGGGAGCAATCAGCCCCAGCATTTT

d_call: -
j_call: TRBJ2-7
clone_size: -
v_call: TRBV10-3
cdr3_aa: CAIGQYPSYEQYF
cdr3_nt: TGTGCCATCGGCCAGTACCCTTCCTACGAGCAGTACTTC

d_call: TRBD1
j_call: TRBJ2-7
clone_size: -
v_call: TRBV28
cdr3_aa: CASSGPGQSSYEQYF
cdr3_nt: TGTGCCAGCAGTGGACCGGGACAGAGCTCCTACGAGCAGTACTTC

d_call: -
j_call: TRBJ1-5
clone_size: few
v_call: TRBV5-1
cdr3_aa: CASSLWDSTDQPQHF
cdr3_nt: TGCGCCAGCAGCTTGTGGGACTCAACGGATCAGCCCCAGCATTTT

d_call: -
j_call: TRBJ2-7
clone_size: -
v_call: TRBV29-1
cdr3_aa: CSVEENRAREQYF
cdr3_nt: TGCAGCGTTGAAGAAAACAGGGCAAGGGAGCAGTACTTC

d_call: -
j_call: TRBJ2-2
clone_size: -
v_call: TRBV6-2/TRBV6-3
cdr3_aa: CAVRVNTGELFF
cdr3_nt: TGTGCCGTGCGTGTGAACACCGGGGAGCTGTTTTTT